This is a list of T cell receptor beta chains from one sample in a study of blood T cells in healthy people across ages. A single record per CDR3 protein comes from TCRdb applying MiXCR to the 5' RACE reads. The sample carries about 1,400,000 distinct CDR3 sequences, roughly 40% recorded once. Sequencing used blood. The origin of the receptors is a young woman in good health. CDR3s include the opening cysteine and the closing phenylalanine or tryptophan. D genes are given only for firm matches. Only part of the rows carry a size: once, few, many, or a class if the clone is expanded.

J gene | D gene | V gene | CDR3 length | clone size | CDR3 DNA | CDR3 protein
TRBJ2-6 | NA | TRBV6-1 | 17 | few | TGTGCCAGCAGCCGATCCTGGCTGGGCACTGGGGCCAACGTCCTGACTTTC | CASSRSWLGTGANVLTF
TRBJ2-7 | NA | TRBV2 | 15 | NA | TGTGCCAGCAGTGAGGCCGGGGCTAAGGACTACGAGCAGTACTTC | CASSEAGAKDYEQYF
TRBJ2-1 | TRBD1 | TRBV4-2 | 15 | NA | TGTGCCAGCAGCCACGGACAGGGGCGATACAATGAGCAGTTCTTC | CASSHGQGRYNEQFF
TRBJ2-7 | NA | TRBV30 | 14 | NA | TGTGCCTGGTCCCTGGGGGTGGGGTCCTACGAGCAGTACTTC | CAWSLGVGSYEQYF
TRBJ2-7 | TRBD2 | TRBV4-1 | 15 | few | TGCGCCAGCAGCCAAATCGGACTAGCGGATTACGAGCAGTACTTC | CASSQIGLADYEQYF
TRBJ2-7 | TRBD1 | TRBV20-1 | 12 | NA | TGCAGTCCAGGGGGTAATGGCTACGAGCAGTACTTC | CSPGGNGYEQYF
TRBJ2-1 | TRBD1 | TRBV2 | 12 | NA | TGTGCCACTCTAGTCCCGGGACAGGGGGAGTTCTTC | CATLVPGQGEFF
TRBJ2-1 | TRBD1 | TRBV6-4 | 15 | NA | TGTGCCAGCAGTGTCGGGACAGGGCCCTACAATGAGCAGTTCTTC | CASSVGTGPYNEQFF
TRBJ2-5 | NA | TRBV6-5 | 13 | NA | TGTGCCAGCAGTGACTCGATGGGGGAGACCCAGTACTTC | CASSDSMGETQYF
TRBJ2-3 | NA | TRBV4-1 | 18 | NA | TGCGCCAGCAGCCAAGATAGGGGTGTCCTGCGGGGCACAGATACGCAGTATTTT | CASSQDRGVLRGTDTQYF
TRBJ1-5 | TRBD1 | TRBV5-1 | 15 | few | TGCGCCAGCAGCGTAGCCGGGACAGCCTATCAGCCCCAGCATTTT | CASSVAGTAYQPQHF
TRBJ2-7 | NA | TRBV7-9 | 15 | NA | TGTGCCAGCAGCTCTACTGGGACCCGGGGAGACGAGCAGTACTTC | CASSSTGTRGDEQYF
TRBJ2-3 | NA | TRBV2 | 14 | NA | TGTGCCAGCAGGTGGGGAGCCCCCACAGATACGCAGTATTTT | CASRWGAPTDTQYF
TRBJ1-1 | NA | TRBV3-1 | 14 | NA | TGTGCCAGCAGCCAAGATCACGGGGGCACTGAAGCTTTCTTT | CASSQDHGGTEAFF
TRBJ2-5 | NA | TRBV2 | 12 | few | TGTGCCAGCACCCAGGGACGAGAGACCCAGTACTTC | CASTQGRETQYF
TRBJ1-2 | NA | TRBV10-3 | 15 | few | TGTGCCATCAGGGGAGGGGAAGGAAGTAACTATGGCTACACCTTC | CAIRGGEGSNYGYTF
TRBJ2-4 | TRBD2 | TRBV20-1 | 16 | once | TGCAGTGCTAGGAGAGGGGAGGGCCTAGCCAAAAACATTCAGTACTTC | CSARRGEGLAKNIQYF
TRBJ1-1 | NA | TRBV6-5 | 14 | NA | TGTGCCAGCAAGGGCACTTGGACGGCAGATAAAGCTTTCTTT | CASKGTWTADKAFF
TRBJ2-3 | NA | TRBV10-3 | 13 | NA | TGTGCCATCAGTGAGGTGGACAGCGTTACGCAGTATTTT | CAISEVDSVTQYF
TRBJ1-1 | NA | TRBV20-1 | 14 | once | TGCAGTGCTACTCTTAGGACGGTGAACACTGAAGCTTTCTTT | CSATLRTVNTEAFF
TRBJ2-3 | TRBD2 | TRBV11-2 | 14 | NA | TGTGCCAGCAGCTCGGGAGCGGGAACCCGGACGCAGTATTTT | CASSSGAGTRTQYF
TRBJ1-2 | NA | TRBV20-1 | 11 | NA | TGCAGTGCCCCCGAAGGGTATGGTTACACCTTC | CSAPEGYGYTF
TRBJ2-7 | NA | TRBV2 | 14 | few | TGTGCCAGCAGTGTACTAGCCGTCTCGGGCGAGCAGTACTTC | CASSVLAVSGEQYF
TRBJ2-7 | TRBD2 | TRBV6-1 | 15 | once | TGTGCCAGCAGTGCATCGTGGGGACTACCCCTCGAGCAGTACTTC | CASSASWGLPLEQYF
TRBJ2-3 | NA | TRBV10-2 | 17 | NA | TGCGCCAGCAGTGAGATTGGGAGGTCTACTCGCACAGATACGCAGTATTTT | CASSEIGRSTRTDTQYF
TRBJ2-7 | NA | TRBV10-3 | 15 | few | TGTGCCATCAGTGAGTCAGGGCAGACCAACTACGAGCAGTACTTC | CAISESGQTNYEQYF